This record looks at one T cell receptor beta chain sequence and its context. This CDR3 comprises 14 residues. Germline-derived CDR1 and CDR2 are KGHSH and LQKENI. With V trimmed by 3 bases and J by 8 bases, 5 bases remained unmatched. These data come from a study of T cells in tuberculosis. Study in general: The T cells targeted glucose monomycolate, a mycobacterial lipid, via CD1B.

Cells were sorted from thawed PBMC rested overnight and stained with GMM-loaded CD1B tetramer, viability dye and anti-CD3. The CD1B tetramers carried C32 glucose monomycolate purified from Rhodococcus equi. PBMC for tetramer sorting were first depleted of CD14-expressing monocytes. Some 95,000 tetramer-negative cells were sorted from each donor. Chain pairing is unknown; alpha and beta were sequenced separately. The repertoire was sequenced with immunoSEQ multiplex PCR; TCRdb's copy has only in-frame clones and lacks some. The sample consists of 50,000 to 65,000 clones, over 75% of them appearing once.

This clonotype originated in an adult woman with latent tuberculosis. The V and J genes are TRBV18 and TRBJ1-5, with TRBD1 identical over 9 bases. Sequenced: CD1b-GMM tetramer-negative cells sorted from PBMCs. The CDR3 reads CASSPGQGGEPQHF. The CDR3 DNA sequence: TGTGCCAGCTCACCGGGACAGGGTGGGGAGCCCCAGCATTTT.